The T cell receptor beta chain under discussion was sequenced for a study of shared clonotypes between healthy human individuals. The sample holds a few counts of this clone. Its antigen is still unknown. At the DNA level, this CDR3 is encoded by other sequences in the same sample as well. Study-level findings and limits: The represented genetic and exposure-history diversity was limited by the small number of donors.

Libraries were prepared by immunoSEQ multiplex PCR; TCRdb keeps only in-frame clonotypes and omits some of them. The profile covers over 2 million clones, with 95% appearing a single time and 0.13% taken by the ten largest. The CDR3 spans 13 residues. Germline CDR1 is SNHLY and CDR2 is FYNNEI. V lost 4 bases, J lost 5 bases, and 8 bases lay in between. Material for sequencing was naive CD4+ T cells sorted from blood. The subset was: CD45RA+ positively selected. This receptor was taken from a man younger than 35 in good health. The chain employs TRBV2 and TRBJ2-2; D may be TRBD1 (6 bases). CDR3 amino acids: CASSVRGTGELFF. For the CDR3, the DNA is TGTGCCAGCAGTGTAAGGGGGACCGGGGAGCTGTTTTTT.